These 14 T cell receptor beta chains were sequenced from one sample in a study of cytomegalovirus exposure and HLA in healthy donors. PCR amplification relied on 60 Vbeta primers (plus 13 Jbeta primers). The table came from immunoSEQ multiplex PCR; TCRdb's copy has only in-frame clones and leaves some out. Among 120,000 to 150,000 clones, 75% to 90% were seen once, and the ten largest hold 1.2%. Material for sequencing was PBMCs. Every receptor here comes from a female donor in good health and CMV-seronegative.

This clone was detected only a few times. J is TRBJ2-2 and V is TRBV6-1; 9 bases are a match to TRBD1. The trim removed 1 base at V and 5 bases at J, leaving 5 bases unmatched. CDR1 and CDR2 (germline): MNHNS, SASEGT. There are 16 residues in the CDR3. The CDR3 spells CASSEGWDRVTGELFF. The CDR3 coding sequence is TGTGCCAGCAGTGAAGGGTGGGACAGGGTGACCGGGGAGCTGTTTTTT.

V is TRBV30 and J is TRBJ2-7; D not certain. This CDR3 is built from 16 residues. V was shortened by 0 bases and J by 2 bases, with 17 bases between the two germline ends. Germline CDR1 reads GTSNPN; CDR2 reads SVGIG (reference sequence). CDR3 region: CAWSVRVDSWAYEQYF. The DNA of the CDR3 is TGTGCCTGGAGTGTACGTGTCGACTCCTGGGCCTACGAGCAGTACTTC.

This clone showed up just a few times. The sample has other DNA sequences that encode this CDR3 too. The V call is TRBV6-5, the J call TRBJ1-2; a possible D gene is TRBD1 (5 bases). The ends were cut back, 3 bases at V and 1 base at J, with 6 bases in the middle. The germline gives CDR1 MNHEY, CDR2 SVGAGI. The CDR3 sequence is 13 residues long. Written as DNA, the CDR3 is TGTGCCAGCAGTTATCAGGGTAACTATGGCTACACCTTC. It specifies CASSYQGNYGYTF.

V gene TRBV25-1 combines with J gene TRBJ2-7; 9 bases fit TRBD1. With 5 bases clipped from V and 3 bases from J, the junction kept 5 bases outside the gene matches. CDR1 is MGHDK, CDR2 SYGVNS, per germline. The CDR3 is 14 amino acids. CDR3 in amino acids: CASSRPGQGYEQYF. The DNA for the CDR3 is TGTGCCAGCAGTCGACCGGGACAGGGCTACGAGCAGTACTTC.

This rearrangement joins TRBV11-2 to TRBJ2-3; D is unclear. The V end was cut by 5 bases, the J end by 2 bases, with 11 bases between. This CDR3 has 14 amino acids. CDR1 and CDR2 from the germline V gene are SGHAT and FQNNGV. The DNA for the CDR3 is TGTGCCAGCAGCCCCGACATGTACACAGATACGCAGTATTTT. This codes for CASSPDMYTDTQYF.

This chain joins TRBV4-1 and TRBJ1-2; D might be TRBD1 (5 bases). The length of the CDR3 is 15 residues. Trimming removed 0 bases at V and 4 bases at J, with 12 bases between. CDR1 is MGHRA, CDR2 YSYEKL, per germline. Here the CDR3 DNA reads TGCGCCAGCAGCCAAGATTTGGGGCCCAGCTATGGCTACACCTTC. Protein sequence: CASSQDLGPSYGYTF.

The chain is built from TRBV29-1 and TRBJ1-2, with 8 nucleotides matching TRBD1. This CDR3 contains 15 residues. V lost 6 bases and J lost 8; bases outside the gene matches: 17. Germline loops: CDR1 SQVTM, CDR2 ANQGSEA. CDR3 loop: CSVPLPGQGSGGYTF. Written as DNA, the CDR3 is TGCAGCGTCCCCCTCCCCGGACAGGGATCAGGGGGCTACACCTTC.

Only a few counts were recorded for this clone. The chain combines TRBV6-6 with TRBJ2-2; D unresolved. CDR3 length equals 16 residues. CDR1 is MNHNY, CDR2 SVGAGI, per germline (reference sequence). Trimming cost V 5 bases and J 0 bases, with 13 bases left between them. CDR3 residues: CASSPTGLSNTGELFF. For the CDR3, the DNA is TGTGCCAGCAGTCCAACCGGGTTATCGAACACCGGGGAGCTGTTTTTT.

This clone was seen a few times. The chain's CDR3 is CASSDSQGAEAFF. The CDR3 DNA follows: TGTGCCAGCAGTGATTCGCAGGGGGCTGAAGCTTTCTTT. The genes are TRBV6-5 and TRBJ1-1, with 7 bases lining up with TRBD1. The CDR3 covers 13 residues. Germline lookup yields CDR1 MNHEY and CDR2 SVGAGI. Losses at the gene ends were 5 bases for V and 6 bases for J; bases not matched to a gene: 6.

The V gene is TRBV29-1, the J gene TRBJ2-1; TRBD1 might be the D (5 bases). Trimming removed 4 bases at V and 10 bases at J, with 8 bases between. The CDR3 has 10 amino acids. CDR1 is SQVTM, CDR2 ANQGSEA, per germline. The CDR3 here is CSVVQVEQFF. The CDR3 bases are TGCAGCGTTGTACAGGTGGAGCAGTTCTTC.

This clone was picked up one time. The chain carries TRBV5-1 and TRBJ2-1; no definite D call. The V end lost 5 bases, the J end lost 8 bases, and 20 bases lay between the germline ends. Per germline, CDR1 SGHRS and CDR2 YFSETQ. CDR3 length equals 15 residues. Here the CDR3 reads CASSPDFNRIDEQFF. Here the CDR3 DNA reads TGCGCCAGCAGTCCTGACTTTAATCGTATCGATGAGCAGTTCTTC.

This rearrangement joins TRBV6-1 to TRBJ1-5, with D uncertain. Germline V gene data show CDR1 as MNHNS and CDR2 as SASEGT. The CDR3 consists of 13 residues. The ends were cut back, 3 bases at V and 1 base at J, with 4 bases in the middle. The CDR3 coding sequence is TGTGCCAGCAGTGACTTGAGCAATCAGCCCCAGCATTTT. Translating it yields CASSDLSNQPQHF.

V usage is TRBV7-9 and J usage is TRBJ1-3; TRBD1 agrees at 7 bases. The CDR3 covers 15 residues. Trimming took 3 bases from V and 4 from J; bases not matched to a gene: 6. Germline V gene lookup returns CDR1 SEHNR and CDR2 FQNEAQ (reference sequence). CDR3 DNA: TGTGCCAGCAGCTTTTTTGAGACAGGGGGAAACACCATATATTTT. Residues: CASSFFETGGNTIYF.

The gene calls are TRBV30 and TRBJ1-1, with D tentatively TRBD1 (5 bases). Trimming shortened V by 1 base and J by 8 bases, and 11 bases separated the two germline ends. This CDR3 has 12 residues. Germline V lookup: CDR1 GTSNPN, CDR2 SVGIG (reference sequence). This CDR3 reads CAWSGGIPEAFF. CDR3 DNA: TGTGCCTGGAGTGGGGGCATACCGGAAGCTTTCTTT. The full variable domain, its missing parts supplied by reference TRBV30 and TRBJ1-1, is SQTIHQWPATLVQPVGSPLSLECTVEGTSNPNLYWYRQAAGRGLQLLFYSVGIGQISSEVPQNLSASRPQDRQFILSSKKLLLSDSGFYLCAWSGGIPEAFFGQGTRLTVV.